The 9 T cell receptor beta chains below were found in one sample sequenced in a study of cytomegalovirus exposure and HLA in healthy donors. The study ran its PCR with 60 Vbeta and 13 Jbeta primers. The protocol was immunoSEQ multiplex PCR, while the TCRdb copy is restricted to in-frame clones and leaves out a portion. The sample yields about 140,000 clones, less than 85% seen once. Sequencing input: PBMCs. The source of these receptors is a man in his forties in good health and CMV-seronegative.

The J gene is TRBJ2-1, the V gene TRBV27; 8 bases map to TRBD2. The CDR3 contains 15 residues. V lost 5 bases and J lost 4; bases outside the gene matches: 7. CDR1 and CDR2 (germline): MNHEY, SMNVEV (reference sequence). CDR3 nucleotides: TGTGCCAGCAGTCTCCTCAGCGGGAGTTACAATGAGCAGTTCTTC. It specifies CASSLLSGSYNEQFF.

In this sample, this clone turned up a few times. As DNA, the CDR3 is TGTGCCAGCAGCACTTATATCTCCTATGGCTACACCTTC. It is translated as CASSTYISYGYTF. The chain recombines TRBV28 with TRBJ1-2; D is uncertain. Germline V gene sequence: CDR1 MDHEN, CDR2 SYDVKM. The CDR3 contains 13 residues. V lost 6 bases and J lost 4, with 12 bases in between.

This chain joins TRBV29-1 and TRBJ2-3; TRBD2 aligns across 13 bases. Germline CDR1 and CDR2: SQVTM and ANQGSEA. V lost 7 bases and J lost 4; bases outside the gene matches: 2. The CDR3 is made up of 13 amino acids. CDR3 DNA sequence: TGCAGCGCTGGGACTAGCGGGGCAGATACGCAGTATTTT. The encoded protein is CSAGTSGADTQYF.

The V gene is TRBV28, the J gene TRBJ1-5, with 11 bases lining up with TRBD1. CDR3 length equals 16 residues. Germline CDR1 MDHEN, CDR2 SYDVKM. Trimming at V came to 4 bases and at J to 2 bases, leaving 4 bases not matched to a gene. The chain's CDR3 is CASSWDRGWGNQPQHF. The CDR3 DNA reads TGTGCCAGCAGTTGGGACAGGGGGTGGGGCAATCAGCCCCAGCATTTT.

This clone was observed once. The CDR3 protein is CASSFRGGAELANEKLFF. The CDR3 DNA reads TGTGCCAGCAGCTTTAGAGGGGGCGCTGAGTTAGCTAATGAAAAACTGTTTTTT. This chain connects TRBV11-2 to TRBJ1-4, with 7 bases matching TRBD1. J gave up 3 bases and V 3 bases, and 13 bases lay outside the gene matches. Per germline, CDR1 SGHAT and CDR2 FQNNGV. This CDR3 is 18 amino acids long. The whole variable domain, filled in from reference TRBV11-2 and TRBJ1-4, reads EAGVAQSPRYKIIEKRQSVAFWCNPISGHATLYWYQQILGQGPKLLIQFQNNGVVDDSQLPKDRFSAERLKGVDSTLKIQPAKLEDSAVYLCASSFRGGAELANEKLFFGSGTQLSVL.

This clone has a single count. The chain has TRBV28 and TRBJ2-1; TRBD1 agrees at 7 bases. The CDR3 has 16 amino acids. Per the germline V gene, CDR1 is MDHEN and CDR2 is SYDVKM. With 6 bases clipped from V and 1 base from J, the junction kept 9 bases outside the gene matches. For the CDR3, the DNA is TGTGCCAGCAGCTCGACCGACAGGGCGTCCTACAATGAGCAGTTCTTC. This gives the protein CASSSTDRASYNEQFF.

The chain carries TRBV25-1 and TRBJ1-1; TRBD1 matches 8 bases. Germline V gene lookup returns CDR1 MGHDK and CDR2 SYGVNS. The CDR3 has 15 residues. V was clipped by 3 bases and J by 3 bases; unmatched bases: 6. CDR3 sequence reads: CASSEMTGADTEAFF. In nucleotides, the CDR3 is TGTGCCAGCAGTGAGATGACAGGGGCGGACACTGAAGCTTTCTTT.

This chain joins TRBV5-4 and TRBJ2-5, with TRBD2 identical over 10 bases. The closer fit of TRBJ2-7 to the DNA end suggests the J call may be wrong. The CDR3 covers 14 residues. Germline V gives CDR1 SGHNT, CDR2 YYREEE (reference sequence). CDR3 DNA sequence: TGTGCCAGCAGGAGAGCGGGAGGGACCTACGAGCAGTACTTC. Its protein product is CASRRAGGTYEQYF.

CDR3 in DNA: TGCAGCGTTGAACCTGACAGGGACCTCTATGGCTACACCTTC. Protein: CSVEPDRDLYGYTF. The V gene is TRBV29-1, the J gene TRBJ1-2, with 7 nucleotides matching TRBD1. Germline CDR1 is SQVTM and CDR2 is ANQGSEA. This CDR3 is 14 amino acids long. Trimming took 2 bases from V and 4 from J; bases not matched to a gene: 7.